This T cell receptor (beta chain) was observed in a study of OX40 agonist ivuxolimab in advanced cancers. On the study more broadly: Anti-PD-1, anti-PD-L1 or anti-CTLA-4 therapy given earlier was allowed, and roughly 40% had some. Of the patients, three showed partial responses, one with hepatocellular carcinoma and two with cutaneous melanoma. General study results and limits: Patients with a partial response at 0.1-3.0 mg/kg had among the lowest clonal expansion.

Concerning this clone: The antigen remains unidentified.

CDR1 SEHNR and CDR2 FQNEAQ come from the germline V gene (reference sequence). This CDR3 is 16 amino acids long. V lost 1 base to trimming and J lost 2 bases, with 14 bases between them. The table came from immunoSEQ multiplex PCR; TCRdb's copy has only in-frame clones and leaves some out. The profile shows tens of thousands of clones, about nine tenths of them singletons. V usage is TRBV7-9 and J usage is TRBJ2-5; D might be TRBD1 (6 bases). The TCR comes from an adult with an advanced solid tumor such as melanoma, head and neck, liver or kidney cancer. This material consisted of CD4+ or CD8+ T cells sorted from blood, taken in a trial of the OX40 agonist ivuxolimab. The CDR3 DNA reads TGTGCCAGCAGCTTAGGGTCGGACAGAGCTCAAGAGACCCAGTACTTC. Translated: CASSLGSDRAQETQYF.